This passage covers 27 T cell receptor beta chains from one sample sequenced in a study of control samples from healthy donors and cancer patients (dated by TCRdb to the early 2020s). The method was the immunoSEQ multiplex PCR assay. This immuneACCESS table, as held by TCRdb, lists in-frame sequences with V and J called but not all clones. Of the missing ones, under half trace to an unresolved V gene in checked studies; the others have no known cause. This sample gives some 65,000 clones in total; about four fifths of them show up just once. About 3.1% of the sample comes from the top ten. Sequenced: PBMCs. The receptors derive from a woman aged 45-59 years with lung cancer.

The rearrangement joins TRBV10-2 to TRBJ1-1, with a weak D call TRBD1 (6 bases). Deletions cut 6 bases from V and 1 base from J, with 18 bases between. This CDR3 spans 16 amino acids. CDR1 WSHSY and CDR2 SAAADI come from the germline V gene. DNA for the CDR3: TGCGCCAGCAGGCTCGCGCAGGGGAGAGGGAACACTGAAGCTTTCTTT. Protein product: CASRLAQGRGNTEAFF.

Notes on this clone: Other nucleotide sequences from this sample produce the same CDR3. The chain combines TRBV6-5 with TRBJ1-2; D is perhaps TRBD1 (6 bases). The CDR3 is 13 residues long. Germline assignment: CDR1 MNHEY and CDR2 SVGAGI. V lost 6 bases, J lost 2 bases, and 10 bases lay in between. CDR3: CASSYRENYGYTF. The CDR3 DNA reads TGTGCCAGCAGCTACAGGGAAAACTATGGCTACACCTTC.

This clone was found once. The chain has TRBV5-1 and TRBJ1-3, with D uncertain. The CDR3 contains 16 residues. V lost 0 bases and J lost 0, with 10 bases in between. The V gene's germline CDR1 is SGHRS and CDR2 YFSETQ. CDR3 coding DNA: TGCGCCAGCAGCTTGGGGGCAGTGAGCTCTGGAAACACCATATATTTT. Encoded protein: CASSLGAVSSGNTIYF. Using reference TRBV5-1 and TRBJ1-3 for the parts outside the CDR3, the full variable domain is KAGVTQTPRYLIKTRGQQVTLSCSPISGHRSVSWYQQTPGQGLQFLFEYFSETQRNKGNFPGRFSGRQFSNSRSEMNVSTLELGDSALYLCASSLGAVSSGNTIYFGEGSWLTVV.

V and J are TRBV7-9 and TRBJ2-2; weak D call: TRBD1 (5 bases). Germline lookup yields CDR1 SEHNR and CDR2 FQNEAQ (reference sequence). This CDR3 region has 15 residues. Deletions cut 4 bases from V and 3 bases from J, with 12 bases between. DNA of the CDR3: TGTGCCAGCAGCTATAGGGGATCCTACACCGGGGAGCTGTTTTTT. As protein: CASSYRGSYTGELFF.

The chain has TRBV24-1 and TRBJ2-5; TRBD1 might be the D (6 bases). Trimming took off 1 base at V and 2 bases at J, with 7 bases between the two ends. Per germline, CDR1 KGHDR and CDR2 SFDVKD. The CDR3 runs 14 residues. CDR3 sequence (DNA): TGTGCCACCAGTGATTTCGGACAGCAAGAGACCCAGTACTTC. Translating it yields CATSDFGQQETQYF.

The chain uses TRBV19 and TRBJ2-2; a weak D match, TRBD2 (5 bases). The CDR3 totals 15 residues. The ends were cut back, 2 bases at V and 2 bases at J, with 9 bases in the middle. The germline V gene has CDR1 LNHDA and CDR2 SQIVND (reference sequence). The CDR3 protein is CASSIRGPNTGELFF. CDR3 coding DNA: TGTGCCAGTAGTATACGAGGGCCCAACACCGGGGAGCTGTTTTTT.

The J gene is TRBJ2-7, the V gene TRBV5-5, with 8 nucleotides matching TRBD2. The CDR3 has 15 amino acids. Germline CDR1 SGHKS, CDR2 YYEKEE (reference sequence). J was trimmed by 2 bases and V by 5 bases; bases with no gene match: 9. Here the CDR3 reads CASRREGDGAYEQYF. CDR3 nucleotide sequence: TGTGCCAGCAGACGGGAGGGGGACGGTGCCTACGAGCAGTACTTC.

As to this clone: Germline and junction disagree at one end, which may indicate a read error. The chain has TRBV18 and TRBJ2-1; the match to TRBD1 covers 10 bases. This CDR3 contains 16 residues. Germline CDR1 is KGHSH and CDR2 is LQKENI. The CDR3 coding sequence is TGTGCCAGCTCTCCACCGGGACAGGGGACCTACAATGAGCAGTTCTTC. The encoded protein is CASSPPGQGTYNEQFF.

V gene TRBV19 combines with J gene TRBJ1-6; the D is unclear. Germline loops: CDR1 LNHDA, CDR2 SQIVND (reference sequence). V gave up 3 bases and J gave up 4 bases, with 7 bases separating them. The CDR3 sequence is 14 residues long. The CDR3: CASSMSQYNSPLHF. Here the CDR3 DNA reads TGTGCCAGTAGTATGAGTCAGTATAATTCACCCCTCCACTTT.

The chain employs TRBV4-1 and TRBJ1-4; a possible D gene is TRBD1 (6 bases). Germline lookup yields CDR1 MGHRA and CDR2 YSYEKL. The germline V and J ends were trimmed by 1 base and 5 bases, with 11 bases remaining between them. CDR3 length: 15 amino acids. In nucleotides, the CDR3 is TGCGCCAGCAGCCAAGGGACAGTTTCGAATGAAAAACTGTTTTTT. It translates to CASSQGTVSNEKLFF.

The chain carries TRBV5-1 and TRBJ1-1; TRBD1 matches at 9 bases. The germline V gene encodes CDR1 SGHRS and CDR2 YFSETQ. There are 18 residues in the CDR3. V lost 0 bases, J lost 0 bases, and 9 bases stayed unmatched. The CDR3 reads CASSLAKDRGGVNTEAFF. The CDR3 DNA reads TGCGCCAGCAGCTTGGCCAAGGACAGGGGAGGTGTGAACACTGAAGCTTTCTTT.

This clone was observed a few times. The CDR3 spells CASAAESNQPQHF. The CDR3 DNA reads as TGTGCCAGTGCGGCAGAAAGCAATCAGCCCCAGCATTTT. The chain couples TRBV19 to TRBJ1-5; D is unresolved. V was trimmed by 8 bases and J by 1 base, leaving 9 bases between them. The V gene's germline CDR1 is LNHDA and CDR2 SQIVND (reference sequence). The CDR3 is made up of 13 amino acids.

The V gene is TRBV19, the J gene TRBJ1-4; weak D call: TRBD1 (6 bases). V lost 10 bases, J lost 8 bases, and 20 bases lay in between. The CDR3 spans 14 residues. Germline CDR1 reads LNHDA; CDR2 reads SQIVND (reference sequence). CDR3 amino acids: CATTDRGAEEKLFF. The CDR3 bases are TGTGCCACCACCGATAGGGGGGCTGAAGAAAAACTGTTTTTT.

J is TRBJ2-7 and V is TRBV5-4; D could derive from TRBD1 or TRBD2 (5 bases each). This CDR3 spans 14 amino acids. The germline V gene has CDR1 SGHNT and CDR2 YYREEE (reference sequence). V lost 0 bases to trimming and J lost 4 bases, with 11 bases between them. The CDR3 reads CASSLGPGQYEQYF. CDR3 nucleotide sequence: TGTGCCAGCAGCTTGGGCCCGGGGCAGTACGAGCAGTACTTC.

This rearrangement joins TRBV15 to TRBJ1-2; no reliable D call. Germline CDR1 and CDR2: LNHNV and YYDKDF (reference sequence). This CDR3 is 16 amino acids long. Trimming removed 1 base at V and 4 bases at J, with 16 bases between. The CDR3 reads CATSRGAELLLYGYTF. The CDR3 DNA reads TGTGCCACCAGCAGAGGGGCGGAACTACTACTCTATGGCTACACCTTC.

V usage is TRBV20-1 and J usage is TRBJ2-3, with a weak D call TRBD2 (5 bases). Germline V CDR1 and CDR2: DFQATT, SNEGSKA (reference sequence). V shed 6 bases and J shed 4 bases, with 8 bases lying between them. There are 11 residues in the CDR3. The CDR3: CSATRADTQYF. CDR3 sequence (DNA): TGCAGTGCAACGAGGGCAGATACGCAGTATTTT.

As DNA, the CDR3 is TGTGCCATCAGTGCGGGATTTGGCACTGAAGCTTTCTTT. Amino acids: CAISAGFGTEAFF. V is TRBV10-3 and J is TRBJ1-1; no definite D call. The CDR3 consists of 13 residues. Looked up from germline, CDR1 is ENHRY and CDR2 is SYGVKD. Trimming stripped 4 bases from V and 4 bases from J, with 10 bases between.

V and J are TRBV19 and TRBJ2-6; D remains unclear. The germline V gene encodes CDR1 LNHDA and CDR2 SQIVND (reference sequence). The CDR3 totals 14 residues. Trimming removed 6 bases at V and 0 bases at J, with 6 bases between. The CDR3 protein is CASSPYSGANVLTF. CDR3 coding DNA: TGTGCCAGTAGCCCTTACTCTGGGGCCAACGTCCTGACTTTC.

This CDR3 reads CASSQDSQTYGYTF. The CDR3 nucleotides are TGTGCCAGCAGCCAAGATTCACAGACCTATGGCTACACCTTC. The rearrangement links TRBV3-1 (or the pseudogene TRBV3-2) to TRBJ1-2; D is unclear. This CDR3 comprises 14 residues. CDR1 and CDR2 from the germline V gene are LGHDT and YNNKEL (reference sequence). With 0 bases removed from V and 4 bases from J, the gap between germline ends came to 9 bases.

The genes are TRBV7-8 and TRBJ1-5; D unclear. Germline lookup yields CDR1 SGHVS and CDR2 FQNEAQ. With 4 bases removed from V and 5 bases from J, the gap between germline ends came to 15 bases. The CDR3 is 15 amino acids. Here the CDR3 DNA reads TGTGCCAGCAGCTCGCGGGAGTCATCGTATCAGCCCCAGCATTTT. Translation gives CASSSRESSYQPQHF.

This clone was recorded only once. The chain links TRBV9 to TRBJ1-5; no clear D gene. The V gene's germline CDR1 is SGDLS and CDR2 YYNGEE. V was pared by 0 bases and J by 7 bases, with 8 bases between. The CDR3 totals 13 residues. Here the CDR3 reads CASSVDSSQPQHF. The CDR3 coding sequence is TGTGCCAGCAGCGTAGACAGCTCACAGCCCCAGCATTTT.

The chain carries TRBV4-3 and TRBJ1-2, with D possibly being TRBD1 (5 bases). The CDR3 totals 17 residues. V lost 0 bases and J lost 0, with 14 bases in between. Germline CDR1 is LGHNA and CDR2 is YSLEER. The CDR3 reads CASSQDRQGLPNYGYTF. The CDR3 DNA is TGCGCCAGCAGCCAAGATCGGCAGGGACTACCTAACTATGGCTACACCTTC.

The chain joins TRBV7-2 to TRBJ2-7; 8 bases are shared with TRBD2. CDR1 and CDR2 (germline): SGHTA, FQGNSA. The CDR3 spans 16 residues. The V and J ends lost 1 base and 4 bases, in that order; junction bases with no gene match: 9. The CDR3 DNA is TGTGCCAGCAGCTTAGGAATGAGCGGGGGTATTTACGAGCAGTACTTC. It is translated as CASSLGMSGGIYEQYF. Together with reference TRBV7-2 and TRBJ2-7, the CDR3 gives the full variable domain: GAGVSQSPSNKVTEKGKDVELRCDPISGHTALYWYRQSLGQGLEFLIYFQGNSAPDKSGLPSDRFSAERTGGSVSTLTIQRTQQEDSAVYLCASSLGMSGGIYEQYFGPGTRLTVT.

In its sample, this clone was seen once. The CDR3 reads CASMGQSNTEAFF. CDR3 in DNA: TGTGCCAGTATGGGACAGTCGAACACTGAAGCTTTCTTT. The chain recombines TRBV2 with TRBJ1-1; 7 bases are shared with TRBD1. The CDR3 runs to 13 residues. The V gene's germline CDR1 is SNHLY and CDR2 FYNNEI. J was trimmed by 1 base and V by 9 bases; bases with no gene match: 5.

The DNA of the CDR3 is TGTGCCACCAGCAGAGTTCGGCCCACGGGACAGAGGAACACCGGGGAGCTGTTTTTT. Translation gives CATSRVRPTGQRNTGELFF. The V call is TRBV15, the J call TRBJ2-2; 7 bases line up with TRBD1. From germline, CDR1 is LNHNV and CDR2 YYDKDF (reference sequence). V lost 1 base and J lost 1; bases outside the gene matches: 12. The CDR3 is 19 residues long.

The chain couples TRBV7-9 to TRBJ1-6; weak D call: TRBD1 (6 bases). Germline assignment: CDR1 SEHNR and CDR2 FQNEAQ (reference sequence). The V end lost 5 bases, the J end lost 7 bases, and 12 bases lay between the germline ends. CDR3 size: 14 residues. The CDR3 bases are TGTGCCAGCAGCCCCGGGACATGGAATTCACCCCTCCACTTT. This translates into CASSPGTWNSPLHF. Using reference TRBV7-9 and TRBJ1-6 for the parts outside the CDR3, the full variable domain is DTGVSQNPRHKITKRGQNVTFRCDPISEHNRLYWYRQTLGQGPEFLTYFQNEAQLEKSRLLSDRFSAERPKGSFSTLEIQRTEQGDSAMYLCASSPGTWNSPLHFGNGTRLTVT.

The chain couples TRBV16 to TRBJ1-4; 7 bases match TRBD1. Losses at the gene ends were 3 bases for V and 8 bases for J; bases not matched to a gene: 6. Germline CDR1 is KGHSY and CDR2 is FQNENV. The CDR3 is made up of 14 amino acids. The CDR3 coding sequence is TGTGCCAGCAGCCAGGGACAGACTGGGGAAAAACTGTTTTTT. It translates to CASSQGQTGEKLFF.